What follows are 32 T cell receptor beta chains derived from one specimen sequenced in a study of blood T cell repertoires in COVID-19. The data were produced by immunoSEQ multiplex PCR, yet TCRdb's version contains in-frame clones alone and is incomplete. Of fewer than 450,000 clones listed, approximately 89% were seen once; the top ten hold roughly 12%. Sequencing was carried out using peripheral blood. The source is a woman aged 45-60 years with COVID-19, enrolled during active disease.

This clone came up a few times. CDR3 in amino acids: CASSLDTGVSANTGELFF. Here the CDR3 DNA reads TGTGCCAGCAGCTTAGATACAGGGGTCTCCGCGAACACCGGGGAGCTGTTTTTT. The chain carries TRBV7-3 and TRBJ2-2; 7 nucleotides match TRBD1. V lost 2 bases, J lost 0 bases, and 9 bases stayed unmatched. CDR1 SGHTA and CDR2 FQGTGA come from the germline V gene. This CDR3 spans 18 amino acids. The complete variable domain, with remaining parts taken from reference TRBV7-3 and TRBJ2-2, reads GAGVSQTPSNKVTEKGKYVELRCDPISGHTALYWYRQSLGQGPEFLIYFQGTGAADDSGLPNDRFFAVRPEGSVSTLKIQRTERGDSAVYLCASSLDTGVSANTGELFFGEGSRLTVL.

The chain links TRBV19 to TRBJ2-7, with 7 bases lining up with TRBD1. The V and J ends lost 5 bases and 3 bases, in that order; junction bases with no gene match: 7. CDR1 is LNHDA and CDR2 is SQIVND in the germline V gene (reference sequence). The CDR3 loop spans 14 amino acids. The CDR3 region has the DNA TGTGCCAGTAGTTTCTCGAGGGACAGCTACGAGCAGTACTTC. Translated, it gives CASSFSRDSYEQYF.

The chain has TRBV25-1 and TRBJ1-6, with D hard to call. The CDR3 is 15 amino acids. V lost 4 bases, J lost 9 bases, and 16 bases lay in between. Germline V gives CDR1 MGHDK, CDR2 SYGVNS. For the CDR3, the DNA is TGTGCCAGCAGTGGATCGCAGAGGTCAAGTTCACCCCTCCACTTT. It translates to CASSGSQRSSSPLHF.

The gene calls are TRBV14 and TRBJ1-1; 8 bases align to TRBD1. Trimming took 4 bases from V and 0 from J; bases not matched to a gene: 13. This CDR3 is built from 18 residues. CDR1 and CDR2 (germline): SGHDN, FVKESK. CDR3 region: CASSPKKWTGIMNTEAFF. The CDR3 DNA reads TGTGCCAGCAGCCCCAAGAAATGGACAGGGATCATGAACACTGAAGCTTTCTTT.

Regarding this clone: The germline gene is not matched at one end of the junction; a read error may be the cause. The chain carries TRBV18 and TRBJ1-1; tentatively, D is TRBD1 (5 bases). This CDR3 region has 15 residues. CDR1 is KGHSH, CDR2 LQKENI, per germline. The CDR3 DNA reads TGTGCCAGCTCCCCACAACAGGAGCAGAACACTGAAGCTTTCTTT. Protein: CASSPQQEQNTEAFF.

This clone has only a few counts. The CDR3 spells CASSQDRWGGPADTQYF. CDR3 nucleotides: TGCGCCAGCAGCCAAGATCGGTGGGGGGGCCCCGCAGATACGCAGTATTTT. J is TRBJ2-3 and V is TRBV4-1; maybe TRBD2 (7 bases). The CDR3 loop spans 17 amino acids. CDR1 is MGHRA and CDR2 is YSYEKL in the germline V gene. Trimming pared 0 bases from V and 4 bases from J, leaving 17 bases between.

J is TRBJ2-5 and V is TRBV5-4; 7 nucleotides line up with TRBD2. With 0 bases clipped from V and 4 bases from J, the junction kept 3 bases outside the gene matches. CDR1 is SGHNT, CDR2 YYREEE, per germline (reference sequence). This CDR3 comprises 14 residues. CDR3 DNA: TGTGCCAGCAGCTTGGGAAGCGGGGTAGAGACCCAGTACTTC. It translates to CASSLGSGVETQYF.

This chain uses TRBV11-2 with TRBJ2-6; D is unclear. Germline V lookup: CDR1 SGHAT, CDR2 FQNNGV. With 5 bases removed from V and 0 bases from J, the gap between germline ends came to 8 bases. This CDR3 has 15 amino acids. CDR3 region: CASSVRSSGANVLTF. In nucleotides, the CDR3 is TGTGCCAGCAGCGTCAGAAGCTCTGGGGCCAACGTCCTGACTTTC.

The gene calls are TRBV7-3 and TRBJ1-6, with 7 bases that match TRBD1. The CDR3 consists of 14 residues. Germline V lookup: CDR1 SGHTA, CDR2 FQGTGA. After removal of 1 base from V and 10 bases from J, the junction contained 4 bases not matched to a gene. The CDR3 DNA follows: TGTGCCAGCAGCTTAAGGCAGGGGGTGTCACCCCTCCACTTT. It encodes CASSLRQGVSPLHF.

The chain recombines TRBV6-5 with TRBJ1-1; D is ambiguous. This CDR3 comprises 12 residues. The V and J ends lost 6 bases and 3 bases respectively, with 8 bases between them. CDR1 MNHEY and CDR2 SVGAGI come from the germline V gene. The CDR3 DNA reads as TGTGCCAGCAGCACCGGAGACACTGAAGCTTTCTTT. The encoded protein is CASSTGDTEAFF.

The V gene is TRBV5-4, the J gene TRBJ2-3; 10 bases are shared with TRBD2. Germline-derived CDR1 and CDR2 are SGHNT and YYREEE (reference sequence). V gave up 3 bases and J gave up 5 bases; unmatched junction bases: 9. This CDR3 has 16 residues. In DNA form, the CDR3 reads TGTGCCAGCAGCTCCCGAAGCGGGGGGGTGGGAGATACGCAGTATTTT. It codes for CASSSRSGGVGDTQYF.

The chain joins TRBV7-2 to TRBJ2-7; TRBD2 agrees at 9 bases. J lost 5 bases, V lost 2 bases, and 7 bases had no gene match. The germline CDR1 and CDR2 sequences are SGHTA and FQGNSA. This CDR3 spans 15 amino acids. The CDR3 here is CASSLSGGSTHEQYF. CDR3 DNA sequence: TGTGCCAGCAGCTTAAGCGGGGGGAGCACCCACGAGCAGTACTTC.

The chain is built from TRBV3-1 (or the pseudogene TRBV3-2) and TRBJ1-5; TRBD1 matches at 8 bases. The J segment lost 8 bases and the V segment lost 4 bases, leaving 4 bases of the junction unmatched. This CDR3 region has 13 residues. Per germline, CDR1 LGHDT and CDR2 YNNKEL (reference sequence). The CDR3 DNA follows: TGTGCCAGCAGCCTAACAGGGGGGAAGCCCCAGCATTTT. Amino acid sequence: CASSLTGGKPQHF.

This chain links TRBV7-9 with TRBJ1-4; weak D call: TRBD1 (5 bases). The V end lost 1 base, the J end lost 7 bases, and 16 bases lay between the germline ends. CDR1 is SEHNR and CDR2 is FQNEAQ in the germline V gene (reference sequence). CDR3 length: 16 amino acids. CDR3 region: CASSLGQNRNFEKLFF. For the CDR3, the DNA is TGTGCCAGCAGCTTAGGACAGAATCGAAATTTTGAAAAACTGTTTTTT.

This clone has just one count. The genes are TRBV19 and TRBJ2-5; 7 bases align to TRBD1. CDR1 and CDR2 from the germline V gene are LNHDA and SQIVND (reference sequence). The CDR3 totals 14 residues. With V trimmed by 5 bases and J by 4 bases, 7 bases remained unmatched. The CDR3 region is CASSRQGTGETQYF. As DNA, the CDR3 is TGTGCCAGTAGTCGACAGGGAACTGGAGAGACCCAGTACTTC. Filled out from reference TRBV19 and TRBJ2-5, the complete variable domain reads DGGITQSPKYLFRKEGQNVTLSCEQNLNHDAMYWYRQDPGQGLRLIYYSQIVNDFQKGDIAEGYSVSREKKESFPLTVTSAQKNPTAFYLCASSRQGTGETQYFGPGTRLLVL.

This rearrangement joins TRBV18 to TRBJ1-2; D is unclear. CDR1 KGHSH and CDR2 LQKENI come from the germline V gene. Trimming cost V 2 bases and J 4 bases, with 14 bases left between them. This CDR3 is built from 15 residues. The CDR3 region is CASSPGPGGLYGYTF. The CDR3 nucleotides are TGTGCCAGCTCACCAGGGCCGGGCGGACTCTATGGCTACACCTTC. Using reference TRBV18 and TRBJ1-2 for the parts outside the CDR3, the full variable domain is NAGVMQNPRHLVRRRGQEARLRCSPMKGHSHVYWYRQLPEEGLKFMVYLQKENIIDESGMPKERFSAEFPKEGPSILRIQQVVRGDSAAYFCASSPGPGGLYGYTFGSGTRLTVV.

J is TRBJ1-2 and V is TRBV5-1, with D possibly being TRBD1 (5 bases). Germline-derived CDR1 and CDR2 are SGHRS and YFSETQ. V dropped 4 bases and J dropped 5 bases, with 21 bases sitting between them. The CDR3 runs to 16 residues. The CDR3 spells CASSVGTLPGDYGYTF. The DNA of the CDR3 is TGCGCCAGCAGCGTTGGGACTCTCCCTGGAGATTATGGCTACACCTTC.

The chain has TRBV12-3 or TRBV12-4 and TRBJ1-2, with unresolved D. The CDR3 is made up of 11 amino acids. Trimming took off 1 base at V and 8 bases at J, with 5 bases between the two ends. The CDR3 sequence is CASSLVEGYTF. CDR3 nucleotide sequence: TGTGCCAGCAGTTTAGTAGAGGGCTACACCTTC.

V gene TRBV6-4 combines with J gene TRBJ2-3; TRBD2 matches at 12 bases. This CDR3 has 17 residues. The germline V gene has CDR1 MRHNA and CDR2 SNTAGT. V lost 5 bases to trimming and J lost 3 bases; unmatched junction nucleotides: 9. CDR3 bases: TGTGCCAGCAGTCCAGGGGCTAGCGGGGGGGGAACAGATACGCAGTATTTT. Translated, it gives CASSPGASGGGTDTQYF.

The chain uses TRBV19 and TRBJ1-6, with 9 bases aligning to TRBD1. The V gene end was trimmed by 5 bases and the J gene end by 10 bases; junction bases not matched to a gene: 6. CDR3 length: 14 amino acids. Germline lookup yields CDR1 LNHDA and CDR2 SQIVND (reference sequence). The CDR3, as DNA: TGTGCCAGTAGTCTTGGACAGGGGCGGTCACCCCTCCACTTT. The encoded protein is CASSLGQGRSPLHF.

The chain has TRBV15 and TRBJ2-1; D perhaps matches TRBD2 (6 bases). The CDR3 spans 15 residues. V was trimmed by 5 bases and J by 1 base, leaving 12 bases between them. Per germline, CDR1 LNHNV and CDR2 YYDKDF (reference sequence). This CDR3 reads CATSGARGSYNEQFF. The CDR3 DNA is TGTGCCACCAGCGGCGCTCGGGGGTCCTACAATGAGCAGTTCTTC.

The chain combines TRBV18 with TRBJ1-1; 8 bases are shared with TRBD1. This CDR3 has 14 residues. Germline V gene data show CDR1 as KGHSH and CDR2 as LQKENI. J lost 7 bases, V lost 0 bases, and 4 bases had no gene match. The CDR3 protein is CASSPPRGLGEAFF. DNA for the CDR3: TGTGCCAGCTCACCACCCAGGGGGCTGGGTGAAGCTTTCTTT.

Points on this clone: In the same sample, other DNA sequences code for this CDR3. The V and J genes are TRBV29-1 and TRBJ2-2; possible D gene TRBD2, 6 bases. Germline-derived CDR1 and CDR2 are SQVTM and ANQGSEA. The CDR3 sequence is 14 residues long. Trimming left V 2 bases short and J 4 bases short, with 11 bases between. In DNA, the CDR3 is TGCAGCGTTGAAAGTCAGGGAGGCACCGGGGAGCTGTTTTTT. Its translation: CSVESQGGTGELFF.

The chain carries TRBV10-3 and TRBJ1-3; a possible D gene is TRBD1 (6 bases). The CDR3 spans 13 residues. Trimming took off 8 bases at V and 4 bases at J, with 12 bases between the two ends. The germline gives CDR1 ENHRY, CDR2 SYGVKD. The CDR3 coding sequence is TGTGCCATCGGTGGGACATCCGGAAACACCATATATTTT. Translation gives CAIGGTSGNTIYF.

V gene TRBV21-1 combines with J gene TRBJ1-1. TRBV21-1 counts as a pseudogene. This CDR3 has 12 residues. The DNA of the CDR3 is TGTGCCAGCCTTACCCCGCGAACTGAAGCTTTCTTT. Amino acids: CASLTPRTEAFF.

The J gene is TRBJ2-7, the V gene TRBV7-2; TRBD1 is a possible D gene (5 bases). Germline V lookup: CDR1 SGHTA, CDR2 FQGNSA. V lost 2 bases and J 5 bases, leaving 13 bases between the germline ends. CDR3 length equals 14 residues. The CDR3 nucleotides are TGTGCCAGCAGCTTACTGGGCAGGGAACACGAGCAGTACTTC. Protein sequence: CASSLLGREHEQYF.

The genes are TRBV27 and TRBJ1-4; D might be TRBD1 (6 bases). The germline gives CDR1 MNHEY, CDR2 SMNVEV (reference sequence). This CDR3 is 15 amino acids long. V lost 6 bases and J lost 7, with 18 bases in between. CDR3 nucleotide sequence: TGTGCCAGCAGCCACCGGGGGGGGCGGAGTGAAAAACTGTTTTTT. Its translation: CASSHRGGRSEKLFF.

This clone was found once. The rearrangement links TRBV18 to TRBJ2-1; the D gene is possibly TRBD1 (5 bases). The CDR3 has 13 amino acids. The V end was cut by 3 bases, the J end by 6 bases, with 9 bases between. Germline V CDR1 and CDR2: KGHSH, LQKENI. The CDR3 is CASSPRGINEQFF. The DNA of the CDR3 is TGTGCCAGCTCACCTAGGGGAATCAATGAGCAGTTCTTC.

In DNA form, the CDR3 reads TGTGCCAGCAGCACTCGACAGAGCACAGATACGCAGTATTTT. Protein product: CASSTRQSTDTQYF. The chain is built from TRBV5-8 and TRBJ2-3; perhaps TRBD1 as D (5 bases). In germline, CDR1 is SGHTS, CDR2 YDEGEE. CDR3 length equals 14 residues. Trimming took 4 bases from V and 0 from J, leaving 9 bases between them.

The rearrangement links TRBV18 to TRBJ2-1; 9 bases are a match to TRBD1. Trimming took 5 bases from V and 0 from J; bases not matched to a gene: 2. The CDR3 sequence is 15 residues long. CDR1 is KGHSH and CDR2 is LQKENI in the germline V gene. CDR3 loop: CASSGTGSSYNEQFF. DNA for the CDR3: TGTGCCAGCTCAGGGACAGGGAGCTCCTACAATGAGCAGTTCTTC. Based on the CDR3 plus reference TRBV18 and TRBJ2-1, the full variable domain is NAGVMQNPRHLVRRRGQEARLRCSPMKGHSHVYWYRQLPEEGLKFMVYLQKENIIDESGMPKERFSAEFPKEGPSILRIQQVVRGDSAAYFCASSGTGSSYNEQFFGPGTRLTVL.

This clone has only one observation. This chain links TRBV10-2 with TRBJ2-7, with TRBD1 identical over 7 bases. The V gene end was trimmed by 4 bases and the J gene end by 0 bases; junction bases not matched to a gene: 3. The germline CDR1 and CDR2 sequences are WSHSY and SAAADI. CDR3 length: 14 residues. The CDR3 loop is CASSVDRVSYEQYF. Here the CDR3 DNA reads TGCGCCAGCAGTGTCGACAGGGTCTCCTACGAGCAGTACTTC.

V and J are TRBV7-9 and TRBJ1-2; no firm D call. V lost 3 bases and J 8 bases, leaving 10 bases between the germline ends. The length of the CDR3 is 12 residues. Germline assignment: CDR1 SEHNR and CDR2 FQNEAQ (reference sequence). CDR3 loop: CASSFTGSGYTF. CDR3 DNA sequence: TGTGCCAGCAGCTTTACCGGTAGCGGCTACACCTTC.